These 19 T cell receptor beta chains came from one sample sequenced in a study of OX40 agonist ivuxolimab in advanced cancers. Library preparation used the immunoSEQ multiplex PCR assay. TCRdb obtained this table from immuneACCESS and retained in-frame rearrangements with V and J assigned. These tables miss some clones; where compared with another copy, unresolved V genes account for less than half of the shortfall, and the remainder is unexplained. In this sample the table shows tens of thousands of clones, approximately 91% of which occur a single time. More than 15% of the sample lies in the top ten. The input for sequencing was CD4+ or CD8+ T cells sorted from blood, taken in a trial of the OX40 agonist ivuxolimab. All receptors derive from an adult with an advanced solid tumor such as melanoma, head and neck, liver or kidney cancer.

There are a few counts of this clone. One end of the junction varies from germline; a read error may be responsible. The chain uses TRBV19 and TRBJ2-5, with 7 bases matching TRBD1. The CDR3 totals 15 residues. Germline lookup yields CDR1 LNHDA and CDR2 SQIVND (reference sequence). The CDR3 DNA sequence: TGTGCCAGTAGTATCAGGGACAGTATTCAAGAGAGCCAGTACTTC. It yields the protein CASSIRDSIQESQYF.

This chain uses TRBV19 with TRBJ2-5; 14 nucleotides agree with TRBD2. The trim removed 9 bases at V and 5 bases at J, leaving 5 bases unmatched. The CDR3 sequence is 14 residues long. Germline V gives CDR1 LNHDA, CDR2 SQIVND (reference sequence). The CDR3 DNA reads TGTGCCAGCTCGGGACTAGCGGGAGTGGAGACCCAGTACTTC. It encodes CASSGLAGVETQYF.

Many counts were recorded for this clone. The sample holds other DNA sequences that translate to the same CDR3. This rearrangement joins TRBV19 to TRBJ1-5; perhaps TRBD1 as D (6 bases). CDR3 length: 14 amino acids. CDR1 and CDR2 from the germline V gene are LNHDA and SQIVND (reference sequence). Between the trimmed V and J ends, which lost 3 bases and 3 bases, there was a span of 9 bases. CDR3: CASSMYRDNQPQHF. The CDR3 coding sequence is TGTGCCAGTAGTATGTACAGGGACAATCAGCCCCAGCATTTT.

The chain has TRBV11-2 and TRBJ2-1; 8 bases agree with TRBD2. CDR3 length: 17 amino acids. The V segment lost 3 bases and the J segment 5 bases; nucleotides outside the gene matches: 12. Germline-derived CDR1 and CDR2 are SGHAT and FQNNGV. Here the CDR3 reads CASSFVVAGLSHNEQFF. The CDR3 DNA sequence: TGTGCCAGCAGCTTTGTTGTAGCGGGACTTTCCCACAATGAGCAGTTCTTC.

CDR3: CASSLGAAQNTEAFF. In nucleotides, the CDR3 is TGTGCCAGCAGCTTAGGCGCGGCCCAGAACACTGAAGCTTTCTTT. The chain has TRBV13 and TRBJ1-1, with D unresolved. V was clipped by 0 bases and J by 1 base, with 9 bases between them. Germline V gene sequence: CDR1 PRHDT, CDR2 FYEKMQ (reference sequence). The CDR3 is made up of 15 amino acids.

J is TRBJ2-1 and V is TRBV9; TRBD2 matches 9 bases. This CDR3 has 15 residues. The J segment lost 6 bases and the V segment lost 0 bases, leaving 4 bases of the junction unmatched. Germline V lookup: CDR1 SGDLS, CDR2 YYNGEE. CDR3 in DNA: TGTGCCAGCAGCGTAGTTGGTAGCGGGAGCAATGAGCAGTTCTTC. The encoded protein is CASSVVGSGSNEQFF. The full variable domain, in which reference TRBV9 and TRBJ2-1 provide the parts outside the CDR3, is DSGVTQTPKHLITATGQRVTLRCSPRSGDLSVYWYQQSLDQGLQFLIQYYNGEERAKGNILERFSAQQFPDLHSELNLSSLELGDSALYFCASSVVGSGSNEQFFGPGTRLTVL.

The V call is TRBV6-5, the J call TRBJ1-2; D possibly corresponds to TRBD1 (6 bases). The CDR3 spans 14 residues. With 0 bases removed from V and 7 bases from J, the gap between germline ends came to 12 bases. Germline CDR1 and CDR2: MNHEY and SVGAGI. The CDR3 DNA reads TGTGCCAGCAGTTACTCATGGGGGGCGGGTGGCTACACCTTC. It yields the protein CASSYSWGAGGYTF.

The rearrangement links TRBV10-2 to TRBJ2-1, with D possibly matching TRBD1 (6 bases). Germline V gives CDR1 WSHSY, CDR2 SAAADI. The CDR3 has 14 residues. V lost 8 bases and J 3 bases, leaving 14 bases between the germline ends. The CDR3 here is CASLPGVFYNEQFF. The DNA of the CDR3 is TGCGCCAGCCTCCCAGGGGTTTTCTACAATGAGCAGTTCTTC.

The chain carries TRBV6-5 and TRBJ2-5; D gene ambiguous. The germline V gene encodes CDR1 MNHEY and CDR2 SVGAGI. This CDR3 has 15 amino acids. Deletions cut 0 bases from V and 2 bases from J, with 10 bases between. CDR3 bases: TGTGCCAGCAGTTACTCGACGGCCGCTCAAGAGACCCAGTACTTC. Translating gives CASSYSTAAQETQYF.

This chain uses TRBV4-1 with TRBJ2-2; TRBD1 is a possible D gene (6 bases). Germline loops: CDR1 MGHRA, CDR2 YSYEKL. Trimming removed 3 bases from V and 3 bases from J, with 11 bases in between. The CDR3 is 15 amino acids. For the CDR3, the DNA is TGCGCCAGCAGCCAGGGGGCGCCGGACACCGGGGAGCTGTTTTTT. Its translation is CASSQGAPDTGELFF.

V usage is TRBV6-1 and J usage is TRBJ2-7; no definite D call. Germline CDR1 is MNHNS and CDR2 is SASEGT. V shed 8 bases and J shed 5 bases, with 7 bases lying between them. The CDR3 covers 10 residues. The CDR3 spells CASGVNEQYF. The CDR3, as DNA: TGTGCCAGCGGGGTCAACGAGCAGTACTTC.

The rearrangement links TRBV5-4 to TRBJ2-5; D might be TRBD1 (5 bases). This CDR3 is built from 13 residues. Trimming cost V 4 bases and J 2 bases, with 9 bases left between them. Germline CDR1 reads SGHNT; CDR2 reads YYREEE (reference sequence). This CDR3 reads CASSRTLQETQYF. CDR3 DNA sequence: TGTGCCAGCAGCCGGACACTTCAAGAGACCCAGTACTTC. Full variable domain (outside the CDR3, taken from reference TRBV5-4 and TRBJ2-5): ETGVTQSPTHLIKTRGQQVTLRCSSQSGHNTVSWYQQALGQGPQFIFQYYREEENGRGNFPPRFSGLQFPNYSSELNVNALELDDSALYLCASSRTLQETQYFGPGTRLLVL.

This chain uses TRBV4-1 with TRBJ1-1; D uncertain. The CDR3 contains 15 residues. CDR1 is MGHRA and CDR2 is YSYEKL in the germline V gene. Between the trimmed V and J ends, which lost 1 base and 4 bases, there was a span of 13 bases. The CDR3 reads CASSQAEGFSTEAFF. The CDR3 region has the DNA TGCGCCAGCAGCCAAGCGGAGGGATTTTCCACTGAAGCTTTCTTT.

The chain is built from TRBV13 and TRBJ2-5; perhaps TRBD1 as D (6 bases). The DNA end favors TRBJ2-7, so the J call may be wrong. Looked up from germline, CDR1 is PRHDT and CDR2 is FYEKMQ (reference sequence). The CDR3 extends over 14 amino acids. As DNA, the CDR3 is TGTGCCAGCACCTCGAGAGGACAGATCTACGAGCAGTACTTC. It yields the protein CASTSRGQIYEQYF.

The rearrangement joins TRBV7-9 to TRBJ2-7; TRBD2 agrees at 10 bases. Germline V gene lookup returns CDR1 SEHNR and CDR2 FQNEAQ (reference sequence). V was clipped by 7 bases and J by 4 bases; unmatched bases: 7. This CDR3 is 14 amino acids long. This CDR3 is CASTPGTSAYEQYF. CDR3 DNA: TGTGCCAGCACCCCCGGGACTAGCGCTTACGAGCAGTACTTC.

The chain links TRBV5-4 to TRBJ2-1; TRBD1 agrees at 10 bases. The length of the CDR3 is 14 residues. The V gene end was trimmed by 3 bases and the J gene end by 8 bases; junction bases not matched to a gene: 5. From germline, CDR1 is SGHNT and CDR2 YYREEE (reference sequence). The DNA for the CDR3 is TGTGCCAGCAGCTCGGGACAGGGGTTCGATGAGCAGTTCTTC. It encodes CASSSGQGFDEQFF.

The rearrangement joins TRBV6-5 to TRBJ2-1, with 12 nucleotides matching TRBD2. The germline CDR1 and CDR2 sequences are MNHEY and SVGAGI. V lost 2 bases and J lost 5; bases outside the gene matches: 4. This CDR3 spans 16 amino acids. The CDR3 reads CASSYRTSGADNEQFF. The DNA of the CDR3 is TGTGCCAGCAGTTACAGGACTAGCGGGGCAGACAATGAGCAGTTCTTC.

This clone was seen more than once but under ten times. The chain is built from TRBV2 and TRBJ2-1; D possibly corresponds to TRBD1 (6 bases). The CDR3 is made up of 14 amino acids. Germline V gene data show CDR1 as SNHLY and CDR2 as FYNNEI. V was clipped by 4 bases and J by 4 bases, with 11 bases between them. The CDR3 is CASSGGGSYNEQFF. CDR3 sequence (DNA): TGTGCCAGCAGTGGAGGGGGATCATACAATGAGCAGTTCTTC.

This chain connects TRBV4-3 to TRBJ1-5; D is undetermined. CDR1 and CDR2 (germline): LGHNA, YSLEER. The CDR3 sequence is 13 residues long. V lost 0 bases and J lost 7, with 7 bases in between. The DNA for the CDR3 is TGCGCCAGCAGCCAAGACTGGGCCCAGCCCCAGCATTTT. This encodes CASSQDWAQPQHF.